This TCR beta chain was obtained from a study of response to subunit inactivated influenza vaccine. This clonotype was seen more than once but under ten times. What it binds is unknown. TCRdb ran MiXCR on the RT-PCR reads and lists one entry per CDR3 protein. The repertoire holds around 190,000 distinct CDR3 sequences, with approximately 8.7% as singletons. CDR1 is SGHRS and CDR2 is YFSETQ in the germline V gene. This CDR3 has 15 residues. Trimming left V 3 bases short and J 0 bases short, with 9 bases between. Points from the study as a whole: Few additional T cells are recruited per seasonal influenza vaccination, authors suggested.

This TCR derives from a man aged 50 or older who received an inactivated influenza vaccine. The sample was non-naive T cells sorted from PBMCs, taken on the day of vaccination. V gene TRBV5-1 combines with J gene TRBJ2-2; no reliable D call. The CDR3 coding sequence is TGCGCCAGCAGCTATGGACGGGCGAACACCGGGGAGCTGTTTTTT. It codes for CASSYGRANTGELFF.